This TCR beta chain was recovered during a study of radiation and T cells in renal cell carcinoma. Germline V gene lookup returns CDR1 SQVTM and CDR2 ANQGSEA. The CDR3 covers 12 residues. V was shortened by 2 bases and J by 7 bases, with 12 bases between the two germline ends. Study-wide findings and caveats: In blood, top tumor clones expanded by 2 weeks, shrinking by 4.

Time point noted: blood 4 weeks post-SBRT, at nephrectomy. Treatment in this sample: 15 Gy SBRT to primary tumor, nephrectomy 4 weeks later. Nephrectomy followed 15 Gy stereotactic body radiation by 4 weeks. Sequencing used immunoSEQ multiplex PCR; TCRdb keeps in-frame clones, though not all of them. Here the sample spans about 170,000 clones, 88% being singletons. On this clone itself: Its antigen is unknown.

The genes are TRBV29-1 and TRBJ2-7, with D hard to call. This TCR derives from a woman in her 50s with renal cell carcinoma. The sequencing used blood, collected from a patient whose treatment included radiotherapy and nephrectomy. CDR3 sequence: CSVEWAPGEQYF. CDR3 nucleotide sequence: TGCAGCGTTGAATGGGCGCCGGGTGAGCAGTACTTC.